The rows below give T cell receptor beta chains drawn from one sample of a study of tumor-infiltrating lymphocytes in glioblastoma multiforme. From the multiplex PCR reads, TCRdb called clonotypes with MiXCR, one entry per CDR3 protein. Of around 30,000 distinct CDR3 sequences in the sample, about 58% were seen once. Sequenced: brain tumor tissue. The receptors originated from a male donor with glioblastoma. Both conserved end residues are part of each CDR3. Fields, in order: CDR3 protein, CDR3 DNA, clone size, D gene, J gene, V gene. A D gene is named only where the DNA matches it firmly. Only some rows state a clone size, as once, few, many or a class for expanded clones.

cdr3_aa: CASSYAKLGGLEQYF
cdr3_nt: TGTGCCAGCAGTTACGCAAAACTTGGTGGGCTCGAGCAGTACTTC
clone_size: .
d_call: .
j_call: TRBJ2-7
v_call: TRBV6-5

cdr3_aa: CDNSLLHGAGEGSGANVLAF
cdr3_nt: TGTGACAACAGCCTTCTCCATGGAGCGGGAGAAGGGTCTGGGGCCAACGTCCTGGCTTTC
clone_size: .
d_call: TRBD2
j_call: TRBJ2-6
v_call: TRBV11-2

cdr3_aa: CASSESSRADYGYTF
cdr3_nt: TGTGCCAGCAGTGAAAGCTCAAGGGCAGACTATGGCTACACCTTC
clone_size: many
d_call: .
j_call: TRBJ1-2
v_call: TRBV6-1

cdr3_aa: CASSLFRGGFGDTEAFF
cdr3_nt: TGTGCCAGCAGCTTATTTCGGGGAGGTTTTGGTGACACTGAAGCTTTCTTT
clone_size: .
d_call: .
j_call: TRBJ1-1
v_call: TRBV7-9

cdr3_aa: CAGSLSLDPGEPFF
cdr3_nt: TGTGCCGGCAGCTTAAGTCTAGATCCCGGGGAGCCGTTTTTT
clone_size: .
d_call: .
j_call: TRBJ2-2
v_call: TRBV11-2

cdr3_aa: CSSSETGTVEKLFF
cdr3_nt: TGTTCCAGCAGTGAAACCGGGACAGTGGAAAAACTGTTTTTT
clone_size: .
d_call: TRBD1
j_call: TRBJ1-4
v_call: TRBV6-1

cdr3_aa: CAISYDRDTGELFF
cdr3_nt: TGTGCCATCAGTTACGACAGGGACACCGGGGAGCTGTTTTTT
clone_size: .
d_call: TRBD1
j_call: TRBJ2-2
v_call: TRBV10-3

cdr3_aa: CASSLENRTTDTQNF
cdr3_nt: TGTGCCAGCAGCTTGGAGAATAGAACCACAGATACGCAGAACTTT
clone_size: .
d_call: .
j_call: TRBJ2-3
v_call: TRBV5-4

cdr3_aa: CASSLGGGKYTGELFF
cdr3_nt: TGCGCCAGCAGCTTGGGAGGCGGGAAGTACACCGGGGAGCTGTTTTTT
clone_size: many
d_call: .
j_call: TRBJ2-2
v_call: TRBV5-1

cdr3_aa: CASSESSPGNTQYF
cdr3_nt: TGCGCCAGCAGTGAGTCTAGTCCGGGGAATACGCAGTATTTT
clone_size: many
d_call: .
j_call: TRBJ2-3
v_call: TRBV10-2

cdr3_aa: CASSQGLAYNEQFF
cdr3_nt: TGCGCCAGCAGCCAAGGGCTAGCGTACAATGAGCAGTTCTTC
clone_size: many
d_call: .
j_call: TRBJ2-1
v_call: TRBV4-1

cdr3_aa: CASSQAQGKETQYF
cdr3_nt: TGTGCCAGCAGCCAAGCACAGGGGAAAGAGACCCAGTACTTC
clone_size: .
d_call: TRBD1
j_call: TRBJ2-5
v_call: TRBV4-2

cdr3_aa: CASSPGPSDEQFF
cdr3_nt: TGTGCCAGTAGCCCAGGGCCCAGCGATGAGCAGTTCTTC
clone_size: .
d_call: .
j_call: TRBJ2-1
v_call: TRBV4-2

cdr3_aa: CACSFGRTANTGELFF
cdr3_nt: TGTGCCTGCAGCTTTGGGCGGACCGCGAACACCGGGGAGCTGTTTTTT
clone_size: .
d_call: .
j_call: TRBJ2-2
v_call: TRBV5-5

cdr3_aa: CASSLRLGQPQHF
cdr3_nt: TGCGCCAGCAGCTTGAGATTGGGCCAGCCCCAGCATTTT
clone_size: many
d_call: .
j_call: TRBJ1-5
v_call: TRBV5-1

cdr3_aa: CASSLEAAGNTIYF
cdr3_nt: TGCGCCAGCAGCTTGGAGGCAGCTGGAAACACCATATATTTT
clone_size: many
d_call: .
j_call: TRBJ1-3
v_call: TRBV5-1

cdr3_aa: CASSHDQASAVTDTQYF
cdr3_nt: TGCGCCAGCAGCCACGATCAGGCCTCGGCTGTCACAGATACGCAGTATTTC
clone_size: .
d_call: .
j_call: TRBJ2-3
v_call: TRBV4-1